These 24 T cell receptor beta chains were all obtained from the same sample, sequenced in a study of technical replicates of blood from a handful of donors. Sequenced by immunoSEQ multiplex PCR; TCRdb stores in-frame clones only, minus some. Counted here are 83,000 or so clones, around nine tenths occurring once; the ten biggest clones make up about 0.23%. The sequencing input was T cells isolated from PBMCs. These receptors were taken from a human donor in good health.

V is TRBV5-1 and J is TRBJ2-7; tentatively, D is TRBD2 (5 bases). Germline CDR1 and CDR2: SGHRS and YFSETQ. This CDR3 region has 14 residues. The V end was cut by 5 bases, the J end by 2 bases, with 14 bases between. The CDR3 region has the DNA TGCGCCAGCAGATTCGACGGAGGAGCCTACGAGCAGTACTTC. Its translation: CASRFDGGAYEQYF.

The chain uses TRBV13 and TRBJ2-1; no clear D gene. With 1 base removed from V and 0 bases from J, the gap between germline ends came to 7 bases. The germline gives CDR1 PRHDT, CDR2 FYEKMQ (reference sequence). The CDR3 loop spans 15 amino acids. This CDR3 is CASSLDRSSYNEQFF. CDR3 coding DNA: TGTGCCAGCAGCTTAGACCGCAGCTCCTACAATGAGCAGTTCTTC.

The V and J genes are TRBV19 and TRBJ1-1; possibly TRBD1 for D (5 bases). Germline V gene lookup returns CDR1 LNHDA and CDR2 SQIVND (reference sequence). Deletions cut 4 bases from V and 3 bases from J, with 18 bases between. This CDR3 has 16 residues. CDR3 bases: TGTGCCAGTAGTAAATCCTACCGACCGGGGGACACTGAAGCTTTCTTT. As protein: CASSKSYRPGDTEAFF.

CDR3: CASSVMTSSGEQYF. As DNA, the CDR3 is TGTGCCAGCAGCGTAATGACTAGTAGTGGCGAGCAGTACTTC. The rearrangement links TRBV9 to TRBJ2-7; tentatively, D is TRBD2 (6 bases). There are 14 residues in the CDR3. Trimming left V 1 base short and J 6 bases short, with 14 bases between. From germline, CDR1 is SGDLS and CDR2 YYNGEE.

This CDR3 is CASSFRFMGTGSSEQYF. The CDR3 bases are TGCGCCAGCAGCTTCAGGTTTATGGGGACAGGGAGTTCCGAGCAGTACTTC. V gene TRBV5-1 combines with J gene TRBJ2-7, with 9 bases aligning to TRBD1. CDR3 length: 17 residues. The V segment lost 2 bases and the J segment 6 bases; nucleotides outside the gene matches: 15. Germline lookup yields CDR1 SGHRS and CDR2 YFSETQ.

V and J are TRBV18 and TRBJ1-2; 8 bases align to TRBD1. This CDR3 is 16 amino acids long. Germline-derived CDR1 and CDR2 are KGHSH and LQKENI. V trimming: 2 bases; J trimming: 5 bases; junction bases outside the gene matches: 10. CDR3 DNA sequence: TGTGCCAGCTCACCAAGGTTGACAGGGGAATCGTATGGCTACACCTTC. Translation: CASSPRLTGESYGYTF.

The chain joins TRBV4-2 to TRBJ1-5, with D perhaps matching TRBD1 (5 bases). Trimming removed 4 bases from V and 2 bases from J, with 18 bases in between. Germline loops: CDR1 LGHNA, CDR2 YNFKEQ. The CDR3 runs 17 residues. The CDR3: CASSPGRGEGGNQPQHF. For the CDR3, the DNA is TGTGCCAGCAGCCCGGGACGGGGGGAAGGTGGCAATCAGCCCCAGCATTTT.

V and J are TRBV7-9 and TRBJ1-1; TRBD1 is a possible D gene (5 bases). Germline lookup yields CDR1 SEHNR and CDR2 FQNEAQ (reference sequence). Trimming cost V 1 base and J 5 bases, with 11 bases left between them. This CDR3 spans 14 amino acids. CDR3 DNA: TGTGCCAGCAGCTTAGATGGGGCGCGGACTGAAGCTTTCTTT. It translates to CASSLDGARTEAFF.

The chain has TRBV7-2 and TRBJ2-5; D is possibly TRBD1 (6 bases). The CDR3 is 14 amino acids. Germline CDR1 SGHTA, CDR2 FQGNSA. The germline V and J ends were trimmed by 4 bases and 4 bases, with 13 bases remaining between them. CDR3 in DNA: TGTGCCAGCAGCTATGGGCGAGGGGGAGAGACCCAGTACTTC. It specifies CASSYGRGGETQYF.

The CDR3: CASSELAVTYEQYF. CDR3 in DNA: TGTGCCAGCAGTGAACTGGCTGTTACCTACGAGCAGTACTTC. V gene TRBV6-1 combines with J gene TRBJ2-7; D call uncertain. Germline values: CDR1 MNHNS, CDR2 SASEGT. V was clipped by 2 bases and J by 2 bases, with 10 bases between them. The CDR3 extends over 14 amino acids.

CDR3 in DNA: TGTGCCACCCTGTTACACCCAGTAAATAATTCACCCCTCCACTTT. The encoded protein is CATLLHPVNNSPLHF. The chain uses TRBV6-1 and TRBJ1-6; D gene unclear. The CDR3 loop spans 15 amino acids. The V gene's germline CDR1 is MNHNS and CDR2 SASEGT. V gave up 10 bases and J gave up 5 bases, with 18 bases separating them.

There are a few counts of this clone. V and J are TRBV30 and TRBJ1-1; D call uncertain. Germline V lookup: CDR1 GTSNPN, CDR2 SVGIG (reference sequence). The CDR3 runs to 13 residues. V lost 4 bases to trimming and J lost 0 bases, with 9 bases between them. The CDR3: CAWNFQVNTEAFF. The CDR3 nucleotides are TGTGCCTGGAACTTTCAGGTGAACACTGAAGCTTTCTTT.

The chain recombines TRBV7-2 with TRBJ2-6; D gene unclear. V lost 2 bases and J lost 5, with 10 bases in between. CDR1 SGHTA and CDR2 FQGNSA come from the germline V gene. The CDR3 has 15 residues. Written as DNA, the CDR3 is TGTGCCAGCAGCTTACGTGGTCAGTGGGCCAACGTCCTGACTTTC. Translated, it gives CASSLRGQWANVLTF.

CDR3 nucleotides: TGTGCCAGCAGCTTAGAACAGTTCAGTGAAGCTTTCTTT. Protein: CASSLEQFSEAFF. The J gene is TRBJ1-1, the V gene TRBV11-2; D gene uncertain. The CDR3 is made up of 13 amino acids. Between the trimmed V and J ends, which lost 0 bases and 7 bases, there was a span of 9 bases. Germline lookup yields CDR1 SGHAT and CDR2 FQNNGV.

This clone occurred once. This rearrangement joins TRBV7-6 to TRBJ1-2; D is ambiguous. CDR3 length: 15 residues. Trimming removed 5 bases from V and 0 bases from J, with 13 bases in between. Germline V gene sequence: CDR1 SGHVS, CDR2 FNYEAQ. This CDR3 reads CASSPDLAANYGYTF. The CDR3 DNA reads TGTGCCAGCAGCCCGGATCTAGCGGCTAACTATGGCTACACCTTC.

The chain carries TRBV6-1 and TRBJ1-3, with TRBD1 matching 8 bases. The junction had 5 bases not matched to a gene; V was cut back by 6 bases and J by 4 bases. This CDR3 region has 14 residues. Germline V CDR1 and CDR2: MNHNS, SASEGT. This CDR3 is CASSRTGGGNTIYF. The CDR3 DNA sequence: TGTGCCAGCAGCCGAACAGGGGGAGGAAACACCATATATTTT.

The chain links TRBV27 to TRBJ2-7; 7 nucleotides align to TRBD1. Germline assignment: CDR1 MNHEY and CDR2 SMNVEV (reference sequence). The junction had 12 bases not matched to a gene; V was cut back by 7 bases and J by 3 bases. The CDR3 runs to 15 residues. Here the CDR3 DNA reads TGTGCCAGCATCTCCACAGGGGCAGGGATCTACGAGCAGTACTTC. As protein: CASISTGAGIYEQYF.

This clone was seen only once. V gene TRBV19 combines with J gene TRBJ2-7; D is possibly TRBD1 (5 bases). The CDR3 is 18 residues long. Germline lookup yields CDR1 LNHDA and CDR2 SQIVND (reference sequence). Trimming pared 5 bases from V and 0 bases from J, leaving 23 bases between. CDR3 loop: CASSSTGLQRGSSYEQYF. DNA for the CDR3: TGTGCCAGTAGTTCAACAGGCCTACAGCGAGGTAGCTCCTACGAGCAGTACTTC.

The chain couples TRBV9 to TRBJ1-1; 10 positions match TRBD1. There are 15 residues in the CDR3. The junction had 7 bases not matched to a gene; V was cut back by 3 bases and J by 5 bases. The germline V gene encodes CDR1 SGDLS and CDR2 YYNGEE. CDR3 amino acids: CASSAGGQGRTEAFF. CDR3 nucleotides: TGTGCCAGCAGCGCGGGGGGACAGGGGAGGACTGAAGCTTTCTTT.

The V call is TRBV19, the J call TRBJ1-5; maybe TRBD1 (6 bases). CDR1 is LNHDA and CDR2 is SQIVND in the germline V gene (reference sequence). V lost 2 bases and J lost 1, with 18 bases in between. The CDR3 runs 18 residues. The CDR3 reads CASSILLAGARSNQPQHF. The DNA of the CDR3 is TGTGCCAGTAGTATACTTTTAGCGGGGGCTAGGAGCAATCAGCCCCAGCATTTT.

The chain couples TRBV28 to TRBJ1-5; 9 bases fit TRBD1. The junction had 5 bases not matched to a gene; V was cut back by 5 bases and J by 0 bases. Per germline, CDR1 MDHEN and CDR2 SYDVKM. The CDR3 length is 16 residues. The CDR3 is CASSPGTGNSNQPQHF. The CDR3 DNA follows: TGTGCCAGCAGTCCCGGGACAGGGAATAGCAATCAGCCCCAGCATTTT. Full variable domain (missing parts from reference TRBV28 and TRBJ1-5): DVKVTQSSRYLVKRTGEKVFLECVQDMDHENMFWYRQDPGLGLRLIYFSYDVKMKEKGDIPEGYSVSREKKERFSLILESASTNQTSMYLCASSPGTGNSNQPQHFGDGTRLSIL.

CDR3 in DNA: TGTGCCAGCAGCTTAAGTAGCGTAGATACGCAGTATTTT. This encodes CASSLSSVDTQYF. This rearrangement joins TRBV11-3 to TRBJ2-3; maybe TRBD2 (5 bases). Deletions cut 2 bases from V and 5 bases from J, with 8 bases between. Germline assignment: CDR1 SGHNT and CDR2 YENEEA. CDR3 size: 13 residues. Full variable domain (missing parts from reference TRBV11-3 and TRBJ2-3): EAGVVQSPRYKIIEKKQPVAFWCNPISGHNTLYWYLQNLGQGPELLIRYENEEAVDDSQLPKDRFSAERLKGVDSTLKIQPAELGDSAVYLCASSLSSVDTQYFGPGTRLTVL.

This clone turned up a few times. The V gene is TRBV11-2, the J gene TRBJ1-4; D uncertain. This CDR3 is built from 14 residues. V was clipped by 4 bases and J by 4 bases, with 10 bases between them. Germline CDR1 is SGHAT and CDR2 is FQNNGV. CDR3 nucleotide sequence: TGTGCCAGCAGCTCAACAGCCAATAATGAAAAACTGTTTTTT. Translating gives CASSSTANNEKLFF.

This sequence joins TRBV6-5 and TRBJ1-2; D ambiguous. Trimming stripped 6 bases from V and 1 base from J, with 15 bases between. Germline CDR1 and CDR2: MNHEY and SVGAGI. This CDR3 has 15 residues. The chain's CDR3 is CASSYVRHGNYGYTF. The CDR3 nucleotides are TGTGCCAGCAGCTATGTTCGACACGGTAACTATGGCTACACCTTC.